These T cell receptor beta chains were read from a single sample in a study of persistence of HIV-infected CD4 T cells. The repertoire was sequenced with immunoSEQ multiplex PCR; TCRdb's copy has only in-frame clones and lacks some. This sample has tens of thousands of clones; 70% to 75% occur once, and the top ten carry roughly 1.8%. For these receptors, no antigen is known. This sample comprised CD4+ T cells sorted from PBMCs after approximately 18-hour stimulation, obtained from a patient who received antiretroviral therapy. The receptors were gathered from an adult man with HIV who was CMV-seropositive. The CDR3 runs from the conserved cysteine through the conserved F or W. Each record gives: V gene, CDR3 protein.

V: TRBV4-1; CDR3: CASSQDGTGKYGYTF
V: TRBV11-3; CDR3: CALNLPGQYSNQPQHF
V: TRBV6-2/TRBV6-3; CDR3: CASSYGLSRAAGMKRVFF
V: TRBV6-5; CDR3: CASSYNRGNEKLFF
V: TRBV3-1/TRBV3-2; CDR3: CASSQEGLVNTEAFF
V: TRBV7-9; CDR3: CASSPVGGTEAFF
V: TRBV2; CDR3: CASSELWGNTGELFF
V: TRBV4-1; CDR3: CASSQDSFSGNTIYF
V: TRBV7-2; CDR3: CASSSRSTGYGYTF
V: TRBV6-5; CDR3: CASRREGDTEAFF
V: TRBV19; CDR3: CASSGQGTSNQPQHF
V: TRBV27; CDR3: CASSLVRGQAYEQYF
V: TRBV2; CDR3: CASTEGTGRGGPQHF
V: TRBV19; CDR3: CASSDGRGNTIYF
V: TRBV7-8; CDR3: CASSNRHGYTF
V: TRBV7-9; CDR3: CASSLDTNTEAFF
V: TRBV2; CDR3: CASSEGNQPQHF
V: TRBV28; CDR3: CASSLGGGNQPQHF
V: TRBV7-9; CDR3: CASSWGTGRGEQYF
V: TRBV18; CDR3: CASSPPGLRNTIYF
V: TRBV7-8; CDR3: CASSLRMRGMNTEAFF
V: TRBV6-5; CDR3: CASSSDRTGITLHF
V: TRBV19; CDR3: CASSATGGNWGTEAFF
V: TRBV4-2; CDR3: CASSQEIGKGVEAFF
V: TRBV10-3; CDR3: CAISEKGYTDTQYF
V: TRBV6-5; CDR3: CASSRRVEDTQYF
V: TRBV10-3; CDR3: CAISETPGQGYEQYF
V: TRBV3-1/TRBV3-2; CDR3: CASSQGQGITGNTIYF
V: TRBV2; CDR3: CASSAGLNYGYTF
V: TRBV27; CDR3: CASSRTGWIYGYTF
V: TRBV25-1; CDR3: CASSLKRNTEAFF
V: TRBV19; CDR3: CASMASLSSYEQYF
V: TRBV15; CDR3: CATSTQGAGGQPQHF
V: TRBV28; CDR3: CASSLMNRAANEQYF
V: TRBV19; CDR3: CASSRADNSPLHF
V: TRBV3-1/TRBV3-2; CDR3: CASSQGGYDTGELFF
V: TRBV6-4; CDR3: CASRDQGQGQGYTF
V: TRBV7-3; CDR3: CASSLSGGTSIKEQYF
V: TRBV29-1; CDR3: CSVAMEGTDTQYF
V: TRBV6-6; CDR3: CASSYSQNTIYF
V: TRBV6-1; CDR3: CASSAVPTSGGALVEQYF
V: TRBV18; CDR3: CASSPPSVGVYNEQFF